Listed here are 23 T cell receptor beta chains from one sample, sequenced in a study of blood T cell repertoires in COVID-19. Here immunoSEQ multiplex PCR was the method, and the copy in TCRdb shows in-frame clones only, minus some. The sample has 120,000 to 150,000 clones, roughly four fifths seen once. Material: peripheral blood. The receptors were gathered from a human donor with acute or convalescent COVID-19. The donor label of this sample is uncertain.

The rearrangement uses TRBV18 and TRBJ2-6; 11 positions agree with TRBD1. V shed 4 bases, J shed 0 bases, and the junction held 11 bases outside the gene matches. Per the germline V gene, CDR1 is KGHSH and CDR2 is LQKENI. The CDR3 consists of 20 residues. CDR3 bases: TGTGCCAGCTCACTTACCCGGACAGGGGGCCCCCTCTCTGGGGCCAACGTCCTGACTTTC. Its translation is CASSLTRTGGPLSGANVLTF.

V gene TRBV11-1 combines with J gene TRBJ1-3; 7 positions match TRBD1. The germline CDR1 and CDR2 sequences are SGHAT and FQDESV (reference sequence). V lost 3 bases, J lost 0 bases, and 2 bases stayed unmatched. The CDR3 is 15 residues long. In DNA, the CDR3 is TGTGCCAGCAGCTTTGGACAGGACTCTGGAAACACCATATATTTT. The encoded protein is CASSFGQDSGNTIYF.

The chain couples TRBV21-1 to TRBJ1-3; the D call in the table, TRBD1, was not verified against the DNA. TRBV21-1 is recorded as a pseudogene. The CDR3 length is 19 residues. The CDR3 region has the DNA TGTGCCAGCAGCAAAGAGGGGACACCTTCTCTAATCTCTGGAAACACCATATATTTT. Its translation is CASSKEGTPSLISGNTIYF.

The CDR3 loop reads CSVGGERGTEAFF. DNA for the CDR3: TGCAGCGTGGGGGGGGAGAGAGGGACTGAAGCTTTCTTT. The chain combines TRBV29-1 with TRBJ1-1, with D possibly being TRBD1 (5 bases). V was shortened by 6 bases and J by 5 bases, with 16 bases between the two germline ends. Per the germline V gene, CDR1 is SQVTM and CDR2 is ANQGSEA. This CDR3 spans 13 amino acids. Full variable domain (remainder filled in from reference TRBV29-1 and TRBJ1-1): SAVISQKPSRDICQRGTSLTIQCQVDSQVTMMFWYRQQPGQSLTLIATANQGSEATYESGFVIDKFPISRPNLTFSTLTVSNMSPEDSSIYLCSVGGERGTEAFFGQGTRLTVV.

This clone was seen a single time. The gene calls are TRBV4-1 and TRBJ1-1, with D possibly being TRBD1 (5 bases). CDR3 length: 16 residues. The V and J ends lost 6 bases and 0 bases respectively, with 17 bases between them. Germline CDR1 and CDR2: MGHRA and YSYEKL. This chain's CDR3 is CASSRGRQGVNTEAFF. As DNA, the CDR3 is TGCGCCAGCAGTCGGGGGAGGCAGGGTGTGAACACTGAAGCTTTCTTT.

The J gene is TRBJ1-1, the V gene TRBV29-1; possibly TRBD1 for D (5 bases). CDR1 and CDR2 (germline): SQVTM, ANQGSEA. This CDR3 is built from 15 residues. V was cut by 1 base and J by 0 bases, with 12 bases left in between. CDR3 coding DNA: TGCAGCGTTGAAGGGCTGCTAGGGGTGAACACTGAAGCTTTCTTT. Translated, it gives CSVEGLLGVNTEAFF.

The rearrangement links TRBV19 to TRBJ2-7; 9 bases align to TRBD2. Trimming removed 0 bases from V and 3 bases from J; junction bases left unmatched: 3. Germline assignment: CDR1 LNHDA and CDR2 SQIVND (reference sequence). The CDR3 spans 15 residues. CDR3 loop: CASSIEGGGGYEQYF. The CDR3 nucleotides are TGTGCCAGTAGTATAGAAGGCGGGGGGGGCTACGAGCAGTACTTC.

The count of this clone is one. The chain couples TRBV5-1 to TRBJ2-3; D perhaps matches TRBD1 (6 bases). The CDR3 has 16 amino acids. V dropped 0 bases and J dropped 1 base, with 12 bases sitting between them. Germline CDR1 and CDR2: SGHRS and YFSETQ. Written as DNA, the CDR3 is TGCGCCAGCAGCTTGGGGACAGCCTTCCGCACAGATACGCAGTATTTT. Amino acid sequence: CASSLGTAFRTDTQYF.

The chain combines TRBV14 with TRBJ2-2, with no clear D. V was shortened by 4 bases and J by 10 bases, with 7 bases between the two germline ends. The CDR3 has 11 residues. The V gene's germline CDR1 is SGHDN and CDR2 FVKESK. In DNA, the CDR3 is TGTGCCAGCAGCCGTTCCGTGGAGCTGTTTTTT. Translated, it gives CASSRSVELFF.

This chain uses TRBV6-6 with TRBJ1-5; D call uncertain. Germline V gene sequence: CDR1 MNHNY, CDR2 SVGAGI (reference sequence). The CDR3 is 14 amino acids. The V end was cut by 2 bases, the J end by 4 bases, with 9 bases between. CDR3 sequence reads: CASSYSQINQPQHF. In nucleotides, the CDR3 is TGTGCCAGCAGTTACAGTCAGATTAATCAGCCCCAGCATTTT.

DNA for the CDR3: TGTGCCAGCAGCGTAGAACAGGCACCGGGAGGTGGCTACACCTTC. This encodes CASSVEQAPGGGYTF. The genes are TRBV9 and TRBJ1-2; TRBD1 might be the D (5 bases). The CDR3 length is 15 residues. Germline lookup yields CDR1 SGDLS and CDR2 YYNGEE. V lost 0 bases and J 7 bases, leaving 16 bases between the germline ends.

This clone showed up just a few times. V is TRBV5-1 and J is TRBJ2-1; 7 bases fit TRBD2. V lost 1 base, J lost 1 base, and 5 bases stayed unmatched. The CDR3 covers 16 residues. Germline CDR1 is SGHRS and CDR2 is YFSETQ. CDR3: CASSLTAGVSYNEQFF. The CDR3 nucleotides are TGCGCCAGCAGCTTGACGGCGGGGGTTTCCTACAATGAGCAGTTCTTC.

The rearrangement links TRBV30 to TRBJ1-5; tentatively, D is TRBD1 (6 bases). Trimming took 3 bases from V and 2 from J, leaving 20 bases between them. Per germline, CDR1 GTSNPN and CDR2 SVGIG (reference sequence). This CDR3 has 17 amino acids. This CDR3 is CAWSPDEGGWGNQPQHF. The CDR3 DNA reads TGTGCCTGGAGCCCCGATGAAGGGGGATGGGGCAATCAGCCCCAGCATTTT.

This clone was seen only a few times. The chain combines TRBV4-1 with TRBJ1-6, with D possibly being TRBD1 (6 bases). Trimming removed 1 base at V and 1 base at J, with 17 bases between. Germline CDR1 is MGHRA and CDR2 is YSYEKL. This CDR3 comprises 19 residues. The CDR3 nucleotides are TGCGCCAGCAGCCAAGCCGGGTTTACAGGGAGATCCTATAATTCACCCCTCCACTTT. Its protein product is CASSQAGFTGRSYNSPLHF.

The J gene is TRBJ2-7, the V gene TRBV28; D is undetermined. V lost 3 bases and J lost 2, with 14 bases in between. The CDR3 runs to 15 residues. The germline V gene encodes CDR1 MDHEN and CDR2 SYDVKM. The CDR3 region has the DNA TGTGCCAGCAGTTTTTATTCCGGAGTTGCCTACGAGCAGTACTTC. Translated, it gives CASSFYSGVAYEQYF.

The chain combines TRBV5-1 with TRBJ1-1; TRBD1 matches 7 bases. This CDR3 spans 15 amino acids. The trim removed 4 bases at V and 5 bases at J, leaving 11 bases unmatched. The V gene's germline CDR1 is SGHRS and CDR2 YFSETQ. CDR3 residues: CASSLDGQVGTEAFF. In DNA form, the CDR3 reads TGCGCCAGCAGCCTAGACGGACAGGTGGGTACTGAAGCTTTCTTT.

The chain employs TRBV5-5 and TRBJ1-2; D gene uncertain. Deletions cut 0 bases from V and 1 base from J, with 7 bases between. Germline V gives CDR1 SGHKS, CDR2 YYEKEE (reference sequence). The CDR3 has 14 residues. The CDR3 DNA sequence: TGTGCCAGCAGCTTGGATCACAGTAACTATGGCTACACCTTC. It specifies CASSLDHSNYGYTF.

The V gene is TRBV29-1, the J gene TRBJ1-1, with 7 positions matching TRBD1. Germline assignment: CDR1 SQVTM and CDR2 ANQGSEA. Trimming cost V 3 bases and J 0 bases; bases outside gene matches: 4. The CDR3 consists of 14 residues. In DNA form, the CDR3 reads TGCAGCGTTGAGGAGACAGGGATGAACACTGAAGCTTTCTTT. This encodes CSVEETGMNTEAFF.

This chain joins TRBV5-1 and TRBJ1-3, with D hard to call. Trimming stripped 5 bases from V and 0 bases from J, with 24 bases between. The germline CDR1 and CDR2 sequences are SGHRS and YFSETQ. The CDR3 loop spans 19 amino acids. The chain's CDR3 is CASRRLANGPTYSGNTIYF. The DNA for the CDR3 is TGCGCCAGCAGGAGACTTGCTAACGGTCCAACCTACTCTGGAAACACCATATATTTT. Supplemented by reference TRBV5-1 and TRBJ1-3, the full variable domain reads KAGVTQTPRYLIKTRGQQVTLSCSPISGHRSVSWYQQTPGQGLQFLFEYFSETQRNKGNFPGRFSGRQFSNSRSEMNVSTLELGDSALYLCASRRLANGPTYSGNTIYFGEGSWLTVV.

This clone occurred a few times. The chain joins TRBV7-8 to TRBJ1-5, with D maybe TRBD1 (6 bases). CDR1 and CDR2 from the germline V gene are SGHVS and FQNEAQ. The CDR3 has 13 amino acids. Trimming removed 4 bases at V and 4 bases at J, with 8 bases between. This CDR3 is CASSSQGNQPQHF. In DNA, the CDR3 is TGTGCCAGCAGCTCACAGGGTAATCAGCCCCAGCATTTT.

The genes are TRBV5-1 and TRBJ2-5, with unresolved D. The CDR3 runs to 12 residues. The germline V gene encodes CDR1 SGHRS and CDR2 YFSETQ. V shed 4 bases and J shed 1 base, with 5 bases lying between them. CDR3 residues: CASSLPQETQYF. DNA of the CDR3: TGCGCCAGCAGCCTCCCCCAAGAGACCCAGTACTTC.

The chain carries TRBV4-2 and TRBJ2-1; 7 nucleotides align to TRBD1. The CDR3 runs to 15 residues. Germline-derived CDR1 and CDR2 are LGHNA and YNFKEQ. Losses at the gene ends were 0 bases for V and 6 bases for J; bases not matched to a gene: 5. CDR3 protein: CASSQDGQAFNEQFF. The CDR3 nucleotides read TGTGCCAGCAGCCAAGATGGACAGGCTTTCAATGAGCAGTTCTTC.

The chain carries TRBV29-1 and TRBJ2-2; 9 bases agree with TRBD1. The ends lost 6 bases at V and 2 bases at J; junction bases unmatched: 4. The germline V gene encodes CDR1 SQVTM and CDR2 ANQGSEA. The CDR3 runs to 14 residues. The CDR3 coding sequence is TGCAGCGTCGACAGGGGGGGTAACACCGGGGAGCTGTTTTTT. Translated, it gives CSVDRGGNTGELFF.